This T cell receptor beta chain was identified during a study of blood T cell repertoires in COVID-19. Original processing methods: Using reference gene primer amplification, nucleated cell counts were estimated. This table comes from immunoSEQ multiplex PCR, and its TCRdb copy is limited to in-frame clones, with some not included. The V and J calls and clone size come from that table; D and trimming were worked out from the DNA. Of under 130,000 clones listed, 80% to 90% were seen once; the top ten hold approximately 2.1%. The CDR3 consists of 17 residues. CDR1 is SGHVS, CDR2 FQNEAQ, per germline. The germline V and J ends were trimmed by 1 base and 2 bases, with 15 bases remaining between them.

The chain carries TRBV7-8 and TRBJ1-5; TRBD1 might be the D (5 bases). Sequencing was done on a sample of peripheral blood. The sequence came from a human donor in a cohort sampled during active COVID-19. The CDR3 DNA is TGTGCCAGCAGCTTAGAGGAGACAGTGGTTGGCAATCAGCCCCAGCATTTT. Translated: CASSLEETVVGNQPQHF.